The 6 T cell receptor beta chains below come from one sample, sequenced in a study of blood T cell repertoires in COVID-19 (dated by TCRdb to the early 2020s). Receptor amplification or capture employed the immunoSEQ multiplex PCR assay. As stored in TCRdb, this immuneACCESS dataset retains in-frame rearrangements with V and J assigned. A fraction of the clones does not appear; measured against another copy, unresolved V genes explain less than half of the discrepancy, and the remainder lacks a known reason. Across this sample there are about 180,000 clones, with about 80% seen only once. The ten largest account for roughly 28% of the sample. Sequenced material: peripheral blood. The origin of the receptors is a woman in her seventies with acute or convalescent COVID-19.

This clone was recorded only once. The chain has TRBV6-5 and TRBJ1-2, with 10 bases fitting TRBD1. V lost 5 bases and J lost 7; bases outside the gene matches: 10. CDR3 length equals 15 residues. Germline V gene data show CDR1 as MNHEY and CDR2 as SVGAGI. In DNA form, the CDR3 reads TGTGCCAGCAGTCAGCGACAGGGGGCGCGGGGTGGCTACACCTTC. It translates to CASSQRQGARGGYTF.

This clone came up once. The J gene is TRBJ2-7, the V gene TRBV2; D is possibly TRBD1 (5 bases). The CDR3 is 16 amino acids. Deletions cut 7 bases from V and 0 bases from J, with 19 bases between. Germline lookup yields CDR1 SNHLY and CDR2 FYNNEI. DNA of the CDR3: TGTGCCAGCATCGGGCCAGGGCACAGAAGCTCCTACGAGCAGTACTTC. This sequence encodes CASIGPGHRSSYEQYF.

V gene TRBV25-1 combines with J gene TRBJ2-5, with a tentative D call TRBD1 (5 bases). Germline V gene sequence: CDR1 MGHDK, CDR2 SYGVNS. The CDR3 extends over 13 amino acids. V was pared by 3 bases and J by 4 bases, with 9 bases between. The CDR3 spells CASSDPGRETQYF. CDR3 coding DNA: TGTGCCAGCAGTGACCCAGGGCGAGAGACCCAGTACTTC.

The V call is TRBV5-1, the J call TRBJ2-5, with 7 positions matching TRBD1. This CDR3 is built from 14 residues. Germline CDR1 is SGHRS and CDR2 is YFSETQ. The junction had 3 bases not matched to a gene; V was cut back by 4 bases and J by 0 bases. The CDR3 region has the DNA TGCGCCAGCAGCGTGGGACAGTACCAAGAGACCCAGTACTTC. Translation: CASSVGQYQETQYF.

The chain employs TRBV10-3 and TRBJ2-1; 9 nucleotides line up with TRBD2. Looked up from germline, CDR1 is ENHRY and CDR2 is SYGVKD. Trimming took 10 bases from V and 5 from J; bases not matched to a gene: 6. The CDR3 spans 13 residues. The chain's CDR3 is CATRLAANNEQFF. The CDR3, as DNA: TGTGCCACCCGACTAGCGGCCAACAATGAGCAGTTCTTC.

This clone showed up just once. The chain joins TRBV30 to TRBJ2-7, with TRBD2 matching over 7 bases. V was pared by 2 bases and J by 3 bases, with 4 bases of the junction left unmatched. This CDR3 comprises 13 residues. CDR1 is GTSNPN and CDR2 is SVGIG in the germline V gene (reference sequence). CDR3 bases: TGTGCCTGGAGTCAAGCGGGGAACTACGAGCAGTACTTC. It specifies CAWSQAGNYEQYF.